This T cell receptor (beta chain) was recovered during a study of CD8+CD57+ T cells in acquired aplastic anemia. About the study: For CD4+ cells, healthy donors had an average of roughly 9.8 million reads.

Germline lookup yields CDR1 LNHNV and CDR2 YYDKDF (reference sequence). V was pared by 2 bases and J by 11 bases, with 12 bases of the junction left unmatched. The CDR3 runs to 15 residues. Study conclusions and caveats: No significant difference in CD8+ Simpson's diversity was found between patients and controls.

Both TCR beta VDJ combination and CDR3 sequence profiling were carried out. Genomic DNA was the template for this profiling. MiXCR was run by TCRdb on the reads, yielding one entry per CDR3 protein. The table has some 180,000 distinct CDR3 sequences, about half seen once; the top ten hold under 3.5%. A few counts support this clonotype. Its target is not known. Sequences were obtained from sorted CD4+, CD8+, or CD8+CD57+ T cells (not recorded which) from PBMCs. The chain is built from TRBV15 and TRBJ1-5, with TRBD1 matching over 7 bases. This clonotype was sampled from a human donor in good health. The DNA of the CDR3 is TGTGCCACCAGCAGACCAGGGACAGCGGTCACGGCCCAGCATTTT. It translates to CATSRPGTAVTAQHF.